These 16 T cell receptor beta chains came from one sample sequenced in a study of blood T cells in healthy people across ages. The second PCR ran about 6 to 12 cycles with a sample-barcoded 5' primer and J-beta primers. One entry per CDR3 protein results from TCRdb running MiXCR on the 5' RACE reads. The sample includes about 800,000 distinct CDR3 sequences, 20% to 30% of them seen just once. The same sample was also studied in work on T cells of mothers and their children.

Sequencing input: blood. The receptors come from a boy younger than 18 in good health.

The CDR3 loop reads CASRYIATGSSYNEQFF. CDR3 bases: TGTGCCAGCAGATATATAGCGACAGGGAGCTCCTACAATGAGCAGTTCTTC. The chain uses TRBV6-5 and TRBJ2-1; the match to TRBD1 covers 7 bases. The CDR3 runs to 17 residues. The V gene end was trimmed by 6 bases and the J gene end by 0 bases; junction bases not matched to a gene: 11. Germline V gene sequence: CDR1 MNHEY, CDR2 SVGAGI.

This chain connects TRBV6-6 to TRBJ2-5; 12 positions match TRBD1. The V segment lost 2 bases and the J segment 11 bases; nucleotides outside the gene matches: 12. This CDR3 region has 16 residues. Germline CDR1 MNHNY, CDR2 SVGAGI (reference sequence). CDR3 sequence: CASSYPPGQGAREQYF. The CDR3 nucleotides are TGTGCCAGCAGTTACCCTCCGGGACAGGGGGCGAGAGAGCAGTACTTC.

Ten or more counts support this clonotype. The chain recombines TRBV20-1 with TRBJ2-7; 8 bases fit TRBD2. This CDR3 has 14 amino acids. Losses at the gene ends were 0 bases for V and 1 base for J; bases not matched to a gene: 2. CDR1 is DFQATT, CDR2 SNEGSKA, per germline (reference sequence). CDR3 loop: CSARDLAGSYEQYF. The CDR3 DNA sequence: TGCAGTGCTAGAGATTTAGCGGGATCCTACGAGCAGTACTTC.

V usage is TRBV5-1 and J usage is TRBJ2-5; D gene unclear. The J call is uncertain, as TRBJ2-7 better fits the DNA end. Germline CDR1 is SGHRS and CDR2 is YFSETQ. This CDR3 comprises 13 residues. Here the CDR3 DNA reads TGCGCCAGCTCCCTCCAGATATTATACGAGCAGTACTTC. Translated: CASSLQILYEQYF.

This clonotype was counted only a few times. V usage is TRBV7-8 and J usage is TRBJ2-7; D gene unclear. Germline assignment: CDR1 SGHVS and CDR2 FQNEAQ. Trimming removed 2 bases from V and 7 bases from J, with 9 bases in between. This CDR3 is 12 amino acids long. CDR3 in amino acids: CASSLTLTEQYF. The DNA of the CDR3 is TGTGCCAGCAGCTTAACCCTGACGGAGCAGTACTTC.

In its sample, this clonotype was seen a few times. The rearrangement uses TRBV7-2 and TRBJ2-5; 11 nucleotides agree with TRBD2. Near its end, the DNA agrees better with TRBJ2-7, so the J call may be wrong. Germline V gives CDR1 SGHTA, CDR2 FQGNSA. There are 14 residues in the CDR3. The CDR3 loop is CASSILAGGNEQYF. Written as DNA, the CDR3 is TGTGCCAGCAGCATTCTAGCGGGAGGAAACGAGCAGTACTTC.

The chain has TRBV5-5 and TRBJ1-3; possible D gene TRBD1, 6 bases. The CDR3 totals 15 residues. Germline CDR1 and CDR2: SGHKS and YYEKEE (reference sequence). The V gene lost 3 bases and the J gene lost 0 bases, with 10 bases spanning the gap. In nucleotides, the CDR3 is TGTGCCAGCAGCTATGACAGGAACTCTGGAAACACCATATATTTT. Translated, it gives CASSYDRNSGNTIYF.

The chain joins TRBV6-2 or TRBV6-3 to TRBJ2-7; 8 nucleotides match TRBD2. Germline assignment: CDR1 MNHEY and CDR2 SVGEGT. Trimming at V came to 10 bases and at J to 3 bases, leaving 14 bases not matched to a gene. The CDR3 consists of 15 residues. The CDR3 DNA reads TGTGCCACCGATAGCCCGGGACTAGTAGACTACGAGCAGTACTTC. This gives the protein CATDSPGLVDYEQYF.

The chain employs TRBV12-3 or TRBV12-4 and TRBJ2-5; D gene ambiguous. Trimming removed 2 bases at V and 0 bases at J, with 10 bases between. The CDR3 totals 15 residues. CDR3: CASSLNSRNQETQYF. In DNA form, the CDR3 reads TGTGCCAGCAGTTTAAACTCTAGGAACCAAGAGACCCAGTACTTC.

V gene TRBV28 combines with J gene TRBJ2-3; TRBD2 aligns across 14 bases. With 5 bases clipped from V and 4 bases from J, the junction kept 5 bases outside the gene matches. The CDR3 is made up of 16 amino acids. Germline V gene lookup returns CDR1 MDHEN and CDR2 SYDVKM. The CDR3: CASSMGLAGASDTQYF. The CDR3 nucleotides are TGTGCCAGCAGTATGGGACTAGCGGGAGCGTCAGATACGCAGTATTTT.

The sample holds one count of this clonotype. The rearrangement joins TRBV5-1 to TRBJ1-3, with TRBD1 matching 7 bases. Germline V gene data show CDR1 as SGHRS and CDR2 as YFSETQ. V gave up 4 bases and J gave up 3 bases; unmatched junction bases: 7. The CDR3 loop spans 15 amino acids. The CDR3 protein is CASSPTGTYGNTIYF. As DNA, the CDR3 is TGCGCCAGCAGCCCGACAGGGACGTATGGAAACACCATATATTTT.

In its sample, this clonotype was seen a few times. The genes are TRBV29-1 and TRBJ1-2; no clear D. This CDR3 has 14 amino acids. Germline CDR1 reads SQVTM; CDR2 reads ANQGSEA. V was cut by 5 bases and J by 2 bases, with 15 bases left in between. In nucleotides, the CDR3 is TGCAGCGTTTTCACCCGGACTGGAAACTATGGCTACACCTTC. It is translated as CSVFTRTGNYGYTF. Full variable domain (outside the CDR3, taken from reference TRBV29-1 and TRBJ1-2): SAVISQKPSRDICQRGTSLTIQCQVDSQVTMMFWYRQQPGQSLTLIATANQGSEATYESGFVIDKFPISRPNLTFSTLTVSNMSPEDSSIYLCSVFTRTGNYGYTFGSGTRLTVV.

The table lists this clonotype with a count of one. This chain uses TRBV20-1 with TRBJ1-2; D remains unclear. Germline V lookup: CDR1 DFQATT, CDR2 SNEGSKA (reference sequence). Deletions cut 7 bases from V and 1 base from J, with 10 bases between. The CDR3 spans 12 residues. DNA of the CDR3: TGCAGTGGGACTCTGATTAACTATGGCTACACCTTC. Encoded protein: CSGTLINYGYTF.

The J gene is TRBJ1-2, the V gene TRBV12-3 or TRBV12-4; D uncertain. V shed 7 bases and J shed 8 bases, with 14 bases lying between them. The CDR3 length is 12 residues. This CDR3 is CASKPLEDGYTF. For the CDR3, the DNA is TGTGCCAGCAAGCCACTTGAGGACGGCTACACCTTC.

This clonotype occurred a few times. The rearrangement joins TRBV2 to TRBJ2-2; no clear D gene. Trimming cost V 4 bases and J 2 bases, with 11 bases left between them. CDR1 SNHLY and CDR2 FYNNEI come from the germline V gene. The CDR3 is 15 amino acids. CDR3 in DNA: TGTGCCAGCAGTGTACAAACGGATAACACCGGGGAGCTGTTTTTT. As protein: CASSVQTDNTGELFF.

This clonotype was detected only a few times. The chain recombines TRBV3-1 with TRBJ2-3; D unclear. The V end was cut by 2 bases, the J end by 2 bases, with 11 bases between. Per the germline V gene, CDR1 is LGHDT and CDR2 is YNNKEL (reference sequence). CDR3 length: 15 amino acids. CDR3 loop: CASSQRLLVTDTQYF. The CDR3 bases are TGTGCCAGCAGCCAACGCCTCCTCGTCACAGATACGCAGTATTTT.